The clone carrying this T cell receptor beta chain was seen repeatedly, ten times or more. Antigen specificity is unknown. The data originate from a study of shared clonotypes between healthy human individuals. Study-wide results and caveats: Generation probabilities of non-shared clonotypes were lower (relative to those shared by all four donors).

200 ng DNA, about 30,000 T cell genomes, went into each sorted-subset replicate PCR. Profiled with immunoSEQ multiplex PCR; TCRdb holds only in-frame clones, not every one. The top ten hold around 2% of the sample, which has about 680,000 clones, 73% seen once. The CDR3 is 15 residues long. Germline CDR1 reads LGHNA; CDR2 reads YNFKEQ. V was pared by 10 bases and J by 8 bases, with 17 bases of the junction left unmatched. The chain combines TRBV4-2 with TRBJ2-1; 7 nucleotides line up with TRBD2. This clonotype originated in a young woman in good health. Sequenced: memory CD4+ T cells sorted from blood. Subset given: CD45RA-negative fraction. CDR3 in amino acids: CATTEGRGSVDEQFF. CDR3 bases: TGTGCCACCACCGAGGGGCGGGGGTCTGTTGATGAGCAGTTCTTC.